This is a list of T cell receptor beta chains from one sample in a study of blood T cell repertoires in COVID-19. The assay was immunoSEQ multiplex PCR, and TCRdb's table has in-frame clones only and misses some. This sample has about 120,000 clones; less than 90% occur once, and the top ten carry around 9.9%. The specimen sequenced was peripheral blood. These receptors were collected from a man older than 75 with acute or convalescent COVID-19. The CDR3 runs from the conserved cysteine through the conserved F or W. The D gene is left open where the match is weak. The listing skips clone size in some rows; elsewhere it reads once, few, many or a size class.

CDR3 protein: CASSQPYRGTNTGELFF
CDR3 DNA: TGTGCCAGCAGCCAGCCTTACAGGGGGACGAACACCGGGGAGCTGTTTTTT
J gene: TRBJ2-2
clone size: NA
V gene: TRBV14
D gene: TRBD1

CDR3 protein: CASSHPRTSGVGTGELFF
CDR3 DNA: TGCGCCAGCAGCCATCCCAGGACTAGCGGGGTAGGCACCGGGGAGCTGTTTTTT
J gene: TRBJ2-2
clone size: NA
V gene: TRBV4-1
D gene: TRBD2

CDR3 protein: CASSPDTGGADQPQHF
CDR3 DNA: TGTGCCAGCTCACCAGATACTGGGGGCGCGGATCAGCCCCAGCATTTT
J gene: TRBJ1-5
clone size: NA
V gene: TRBV18
D gene: NA

CDR3 protein: CASGLKTGEVGEQFF
CDR3 DNA: TGTGCTAGTGGTTTGAAGACAGGCGAAGTGGGTGAGCAGTTCTTC
J gene: TRBJ2-1
clone size: NA
V gene: TRBV12-5
D gene: NA

CDR3 protein: CASSYSFRSSGNTIYF
CDR3 DNA: TGTGCCAGCAGTTACTCGTTCCGTAGCTCTGGAAACACCATATATTTT
J gene: TRBJ1-3
clone size: NA
V gene: TRBV6-5
D gene: NA

CDR3 protein: CASSERTGANTIYF
CDR3 DNA: TGCGCCAGCAGCGAACGGACAGGAGCAAACACCATATATTTT
J gene: TRBJ1-3
clone size: NA
V gene: TRBV5-1
D gene: TRBD1

CDR3 protein: CASSLTGMVTEAFF
CDR3 DNA: TGTGCCAGCAGCTTAACGGGGATGGTCACTGAAGCTTTCTTT
J gene: TRBJ1-1
clone size: NA
V gene: TRBV7-9
D gene: NA

CDR3 protein: CASSLGEYRSSYNSPLHF
CDR3 DNA: TGCGCCAGCAGCTTGGGGGAATACAGGAGCTCCTATAATTCACCCCTCCACTTT
J gene: TRBJ1-6
clone size: NA
V gene: TRBV5-1
D gene: NA

CDR3 protein: CASRLDRGEPIAQYF
CDR3 DNA: TGTGCCAGCAGGCTCGACAGGGGCGAGCCTATTGCGCAGTACTTC
J gene: TRBJ2-7
clone size: NA
V gene: TRBV2
D gene: TRBD1

CDR3 protein: CASSPAGQGTDTQYF
CDR3 DNA: TGTGCCAGCAGTCCCGCAGGGCAGGGAACAGATACGCAGTATTTT
J gene: TRBJ2-3
clone size: NA
V gene: TRBV28
D gene: NA

CDR3 protein: CASSLALAGAGADTQYF
CDR3 DNA: TGTGCCAGCAGCTTAGCGCTAGCGGGAGCTGGGGCAGATACGCAGTATTTT
J gene: TRBJ2-3
clone size: NA
V gene: TRBV7-8
D gene: TRBD2

CDR3 protein: CASTWDRGRSGYTF
CDR3 DNA: TGTGCCAGTACCTGGGACAGGGGAAGGAGCGGCTACACCTTC
J gene: TRBJ1-2
clone size: NA
V gene: TRBV19
D gene: TRBD1

CDR3 protein: CASSPTGDVGGNTIYF
CDR3 DNA: TGTGCCAGCTCACCAACGGGGGACGTCGGTGGAAACACCATATATTTT
J gene: TRBJ1-3
clone size: NA
V gene: TRBV18
D gene: NA

CDR3 protein: CASSYGENYGYTF
CDR3 DNA: TGTGCCAGCAGTTACGGGGAGAACTATGGCTACACCTTC
J gene: TRBJ1-2
clone size: once
V gene: TRBV6-5
D gene: NA

CDR3 protein: CASSDGGGTPQHF
CDR3 DNA: TGTGCCAGCAGCGACGGGGGAGGGACTCCCCAGCATTTT
J gene: TRBJ1-5
clone size: NA
V gene: TRBV6-5
D gene: NA

CDR3 protein: CASSPSGSAHNEQFF
CDR3 DNA: TGTGCCAGCAGTCCTAGCGGGTCCGCCCACAATGAGCAGTTCTTC
J gene: TRBJ2-1
clone size: NA
V gene: TRBV2
D gene: TRBD2

CDR3 protein: CASSLLGHKTPQHF
CDR3 DNA: TGTGCCAGCAGCTTGTTGGGACACAAGACACCCCAGCATTTT
J gene: TRBJ1-5
clone size: NA
V gene: TRBV5-6
D gene: NA

CDR3 protein: CASSPRGDTGSPLHF
CDR3 DNA: TGTGCCAGCAGCCCCAGGGGGGACACCGGTTCACCCCTCCACTTT
J gene: TRBJ1-6
clone size: once
V gene: TRBV9
D gene: TRBD1

CDR3 protein: CASSAQLAGTEAFF
CDR3 DNA: TGTGCCAGCAGCGCGCAGCTGGCGGGGACTGAAGCTTTCTTT
J gene: TRBJ1-1
clone size: NA
V gene: TRBV11-2
D gene: NA

CDR3 protein: CASSDWNEQFF
CDR3 DNA: TGTGCCAGTAGCGACTGGAATGAGCAGTTCTTC
J gene: TRBJ2-1
clone size: NA
V gene: TRBV19
D gene: NA

CDR3 protein: CASSLVPGQLLGELFF
CDR3 DNA: TGTGCCAGCAGCTTAGTCCCGGGACAGCTACTCGGGGAGCTGTTTTTT
J gene: TRBJ2-2
clone size: NA
V gene: TRBV11-2
D gene: TRBD1

CDR3 protein: CASSRRGQGPYEQYF
CDR3 DNA: TGTGCCAGCAGCCGCCGGGGACAGGGACCCTACGAGCAGTACTTC
J gene: TRBJ2-7
clone size: NA
V gene: TRBV7-9
D gene: TRBD1

CDR3 protein: CASSPPGQQVGYTF
CDR3 DNA: TGTGCCAGCTCACCACCGGGGCAGCAGGTTGGCTACACCTTC
J gene: TRBJ1-2
clone size: NA
V gene: TRBV18
D gene: NA

CDR3 protein: CASSLETGQYF
CDR3 DNA: TGTGCCAGCAGCTTAGAAACAGGGCAGTACTTC
J gene: TRBJ2-5
clone size: NA
V gene: TRBV7-2
D gene: NA

CDR3 protein: CASSTGTGGYTF
CDR3 DNA: TGTGCCAGCAGCACCGGGACAGGGGGCTACACCTTC
J gene: TRBJ1-2
clone size: NA
V gene: TRBV3-1/TRBV3-2
D gene: TRBD1

CDR3 protein: CASSFLAGVDEQFF
CDR3 DNA: TGTGCCAGCAGCTTCCTAGCGGGAGTAGATGAGCAGTTCTTC
J gene: TRBJ2-1
clone size: NA
V gene: TRBV7-3
D gene: TRBD2

CDR3 protein: CASSPLGPGGLREQYF
CDR3 DNA: TGTGCCAGCTCACCACTGGGGCCGGGTGGGCTACGCGAGCAGTACTTC
J gene: TRBJ2-7
clone size: NA
V gene: TRBV18
D gene: NA

CDR3 protein: CASSTGQSPEAFF
CDR3 DNA: TGCGCCAGCAGCACGGGACAGAGCCCTGAAGCTTTCTTT
J gene: TRBJ1-1
clone size: NA
V gene: TRBV5-1
D gene: TRBD1

CDR3 protein: CASSEALAVRAVGNQPQHF
CDR3 DNA: TGTGCCAGCAGTGAAGCGCTGGCCGTCAGAGCGGTTGGCAATCAGCCCCAGCATTTT
J gene: TRBJ1-5
clone size: NA
V gene: TRBV2
D gene: NA

CDR3 protein: CASSESQQGTGGYTF
CDR3 DNA: TGTGCCAGCAGTGAAAGTCAACAGGGGACTGGAGGCTACACCTTC
J gene: TRBJ1-2
clone size: NA
V gene: TRBV6-1
D gene: TRBD1

CDR3 protein: CASTRQGANTGELFF
CDR3 DNA: TGTGCCAGCACCAGACAGGGGGCGAACACCGGGGAGCTGTTTTTT
J gene: TRBJ2-2
clone size: NA
V gene: TRBV6-5
D gene: TRBD1

CDR3 protein: CASSRDRGEAFF
CDR3 DNA: TGTGCCAGCAGCCGGGACAGGGGTGAAGCTTTCTTT
J gene: TRBJ1-1
clone size: NA
V gene: TRBV2
D gene: TRBD1

CDR3 protein: CASSLYRGGTYEQYF
CDR3 DNA: TGTGCCAGCAGTTTATACAGGGGAGGCACCTACGAGCAGTACTTC
J gene: TRBJ2-7
clone size: NA
V gene: TRBV27
D gene: NA

CDR3 protein: CASSLGSGSPEAFF
CDR3 DNA: TGTGCCAGCAGCTTGGGGAGTGGGTCGCCTGAAGCTTTCTTT
J gene: TRBJ1-1
clone size: NA
V gene: TRBV5-6
D gene: NA

CDR3 protein: CASSRGGGASDTQYF
CDR3 DNA: TGCGCCAGCAGCCGAGGCGGGGGGGCCTCAGATACGCAGTATTTT
J gene: TRBJ2-3
clone size: NA
V gene: TRBV10-1
D gene: TRBD2

CDR3 protein: CATQGQESYNEQFF
CDR3 DNA: TGTGCCACCCAGGGCCAGGAGTCCTACAATGAGCAGTTCTTC
J gene: TRBJ2-1
clone size: NA
V gene: TRBV10-3
D gene: NA

CDR3 protein: CASSFSRDRAGNTIYF
CDR3 DNA: TGTGCCAGTAGTTTCTCCCGGGACAGGGCTGGAAACACCATATATTTT
J gene: TRBJ1-3
clone size: NA
V gene: TRBV19
D gene: TRBD1

CDR3 protein: CASSLGAGATYEQYF
CDR3 DNA: TGTGCCAGCAGCTTAGGGGCAGGGGCAACCTACGAGCAGTACTTC
J gene: TRBJ2-7
clone size: NA
V gene: TRBV11-2
D gene: NA

CDR3 protein: CASSLEGGESVTEAFF
CDR3 DNA: TGCGCCAGCAGCTTGGAAGGGGGCGAATCCGTCACTGAAGCTTTCTTT
J gene: TRBJ1-1
clone size: NA
V gene: TRBV5-1
D gene: TRBD1

CDR3 protein: CASSLGDREVDEQYF
CDR3 DNA: TGTGCCAGCAGCTTAGGCGACCGGGAGGTAGACGAGCAGTACTTC
J gene: TRBJ2-7
clone size: NA
V gene: TRBV11-2
D gene: TRBD2

CDR3 protein: CAWSYQVSYEQYF
CDR3 DNA: TGTGCCTGGAGTTACCAGGTCTCCTACGAGCAGTACTTC
J gene: TRBJ2-7
clone size: NA
V gene: TRBV30
D gene: NA

CDR3 protein: CASSLVAGTYNEQFF
CDR3 DNA: TGTGCCAGCAGCTTGGTGGCGGGTACCTACAATGAGCAGTTCTTC
J gene: TRBJ2-1
clone size: NA
V gene: TRBV5-5
D gene: NA

CDR3 protein: CASSQTGWQPQHF
CDR3 DNA: TGTGCCAGCAGCCAGACAGGGTGGCAGCCCCAGCATTTT
J gene: TRBJ1-5
clone size: few
V gene: TRBV6-2/TRBV6-3
D gene: TRBD1

CDR3 protein: CAISEDQGTENTEAFF
CDR3 DNA: TGTGCCATCAGTGAGGACCAGGGCACGGAGAACACTGAAGCTTTCTTT
J gene: TRBJ1-1
clone size: NA
V gene: TRBV10-3
D gene: NA

CDR3 protein: CASSLSGVGKETQYF
CDR3 DNA: TGCGCCAGCAGCTTGTCGGGGGTCGGGAAAGAGACCCAGTACTTC
J gene: TRBJ2-5
clone size: NA
V gene: TRBV5-1
D gene: NA

CDR3 protein: CATSPRQGTDEQFF
CDR3 DNA: TGTGCCACCAGTCCTCGACAGGGTACGGATGAGCAGTTCTTC
J gene: TRBJ2-1
clone size: NA
V gene: TRBV24-1
D gene: TRBD1

CDR3 protein: CASSEMRGQTNEKLFF
CDR3 DNA: TGTGCCAGCAGTGAAATGAGGGGGCAAACTAATGAAAAACTGTTTTTT
J gene: TRBJ1-4
clone size: few
V gene: TRBV6-1
D gene: TRBD1

CDR3 protein: CASSYSTSGAYEQYF
CDR3 DNA: TGTGCCAGCAGTTACTCGACTAGCGGGGCCTACGAGCAGTACTTC
J gene: TRBJ2-7
clone size: NA
V gene: TRBV6-5
D gene: TRBD2

CDR3 protein: CASSPAREGPEAFF
CDR3 DNA: TGTGCCAGCAGCCCTGCCCGGGAAGGCCCTGAAGCTTTCTTT
J gene: TRBJ1-1
clone size: NA
V gene: TRBV28
D gene: NA

CDR3 protein: CASRDRGPLANEKLFF
CDR3 DNA: TGCGCCAGCAGGGACAGGGGGCCGCTGGCTAATGAAAAACTGTTTTTT
J gene: TRBJ1-4
clone size: NA
V gene: TRBV5-1
D gene: TRBD1

CDR3 protein: CASSPWTGVEKLFF
CDR3 DNA: TGTGCCAGCAGCCCATGGACAGGGGTTGAAAAACTGTTTTTT
J gene: TRBJ1-4
clone size: NA
V gene: TRBV5-8
D gene: TRBD1

CDR3 protein: CAIKGDHADTQYF
CDR3 DNA: TGTGCCATTAAGGGGGACCACGCAGATACGCAGTATTTT
J gene: TRBJ2-3
clone size: NA
V gene: TRBV10-3
D gene: NA